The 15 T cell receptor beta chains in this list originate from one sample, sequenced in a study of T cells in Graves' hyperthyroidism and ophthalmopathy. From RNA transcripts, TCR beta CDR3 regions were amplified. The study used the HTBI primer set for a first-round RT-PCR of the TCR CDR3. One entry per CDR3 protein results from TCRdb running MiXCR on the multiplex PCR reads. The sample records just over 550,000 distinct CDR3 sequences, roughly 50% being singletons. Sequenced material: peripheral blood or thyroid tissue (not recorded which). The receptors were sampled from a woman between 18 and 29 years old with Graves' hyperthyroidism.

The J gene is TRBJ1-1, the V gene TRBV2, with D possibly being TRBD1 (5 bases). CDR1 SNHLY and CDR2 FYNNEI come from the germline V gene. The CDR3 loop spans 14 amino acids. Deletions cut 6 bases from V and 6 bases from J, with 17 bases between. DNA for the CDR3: TGTGCCAGCAGCGCGGGGGGGGGTGTACCTGAAGCTTTCTTT. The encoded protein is CASSAGGGVPEAFF.

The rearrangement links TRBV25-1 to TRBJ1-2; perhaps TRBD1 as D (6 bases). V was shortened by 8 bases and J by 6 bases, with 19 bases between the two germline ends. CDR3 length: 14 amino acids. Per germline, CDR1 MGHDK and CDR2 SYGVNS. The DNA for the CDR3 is TGTGCCAGCTCACCCAGGGTCGGGGGCGATGGCTACACCTTC. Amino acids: CASSPRVGGDGYTF.

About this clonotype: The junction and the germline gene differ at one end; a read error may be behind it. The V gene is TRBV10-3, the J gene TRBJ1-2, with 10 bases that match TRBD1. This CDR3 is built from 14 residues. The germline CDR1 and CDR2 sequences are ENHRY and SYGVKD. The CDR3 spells CASSEWTGGYGYTF. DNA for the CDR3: TGTGCCAGCAGTGAATGGACAGGGGGCTATGGCTACACCTTC.

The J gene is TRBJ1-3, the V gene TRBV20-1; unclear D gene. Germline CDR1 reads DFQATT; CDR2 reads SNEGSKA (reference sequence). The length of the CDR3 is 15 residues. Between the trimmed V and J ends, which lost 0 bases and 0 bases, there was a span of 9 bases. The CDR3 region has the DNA TGCAGTGCTAGAGATTCTCAGGACTCTGGAAACACCATATATTTT. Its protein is CSARDSQDSGNTIYF.

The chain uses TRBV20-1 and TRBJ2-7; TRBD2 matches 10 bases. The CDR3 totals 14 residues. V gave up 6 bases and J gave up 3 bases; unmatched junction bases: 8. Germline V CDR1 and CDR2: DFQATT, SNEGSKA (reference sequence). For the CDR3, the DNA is TGCAGTGCCCGCGGGGCTAGCGGGGGCTACGAGCAGTACTTC. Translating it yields CSARGASGGYEQYF.

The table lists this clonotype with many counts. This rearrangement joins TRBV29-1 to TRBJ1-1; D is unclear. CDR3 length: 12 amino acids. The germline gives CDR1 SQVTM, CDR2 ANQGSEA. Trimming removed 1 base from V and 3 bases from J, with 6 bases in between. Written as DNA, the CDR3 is TGCAGCGTTGAAGGGGAGGACACTGAAGCTTTCTTT. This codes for CSVEGEDTEAFF.

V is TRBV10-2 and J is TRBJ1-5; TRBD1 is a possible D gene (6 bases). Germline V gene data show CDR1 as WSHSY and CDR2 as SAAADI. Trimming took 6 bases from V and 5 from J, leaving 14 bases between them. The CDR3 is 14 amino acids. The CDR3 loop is CASSLGGGDQPQHF. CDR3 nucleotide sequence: TGCGCCAGCAGCTTGGGAGGGGGAGATCAGCCCCAGCATTTT.

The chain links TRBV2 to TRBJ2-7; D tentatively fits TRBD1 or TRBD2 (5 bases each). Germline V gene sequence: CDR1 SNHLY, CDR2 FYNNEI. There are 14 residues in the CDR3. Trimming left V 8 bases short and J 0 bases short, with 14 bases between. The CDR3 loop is CASRPRDHSYEQYF. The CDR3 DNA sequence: TGTGCCAGCCGTCCCCGGGACCACTCCTACGAGCAGTACTTC. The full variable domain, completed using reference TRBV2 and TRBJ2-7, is EPEVTQTPSHQVTQMGQEVILRCVPISNHLYFYWYRQILGQKVEFLVSFYNNEISEKSEIFDDQFSVERPDGSNFTLKIRSTKLEDSAMYFCASRPRDHSYEQYFGPGTRLTVT.

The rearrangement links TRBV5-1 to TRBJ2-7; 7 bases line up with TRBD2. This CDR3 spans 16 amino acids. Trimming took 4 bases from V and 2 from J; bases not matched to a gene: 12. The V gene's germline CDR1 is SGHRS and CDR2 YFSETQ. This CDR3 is CASSPMLWGGTYEQYF. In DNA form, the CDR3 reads TGCGCCAGCAGCCCCATGCTTTGGGGAGGGACCTACGAGCAGTACTTC.

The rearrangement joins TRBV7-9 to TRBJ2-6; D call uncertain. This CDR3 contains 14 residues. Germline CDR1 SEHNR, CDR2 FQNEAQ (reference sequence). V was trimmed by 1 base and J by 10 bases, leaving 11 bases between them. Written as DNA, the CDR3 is TGTGCCAGCAGCTTAGGGGCGATAGCTAACGTCCTGACTTTC. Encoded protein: CASSLGAIANVLTF.

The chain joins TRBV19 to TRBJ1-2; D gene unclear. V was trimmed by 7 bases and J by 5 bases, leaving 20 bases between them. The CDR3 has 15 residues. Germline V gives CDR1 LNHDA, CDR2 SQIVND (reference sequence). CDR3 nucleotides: TGTGCCAGTAACCCGAGCCCATATGACACTTATGGCTACACCTTC. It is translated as CASNPSPYDTYGYTF. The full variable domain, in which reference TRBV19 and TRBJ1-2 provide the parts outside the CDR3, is DGGITQSPKYLFRKEGQNVTLSCEQNLNHDAMYWYRQDPGQGLRLIYYSQIVNDFQKGDIAEGYSVSREKKESFPLTVTSAQKNPTAFYLCASNPSPYDTYGYTFGSGTRLTVV.

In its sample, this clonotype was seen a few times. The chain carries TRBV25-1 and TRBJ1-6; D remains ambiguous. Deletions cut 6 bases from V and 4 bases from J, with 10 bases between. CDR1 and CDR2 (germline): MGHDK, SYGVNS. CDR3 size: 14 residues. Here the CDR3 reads CASRLTEYNSPLHF. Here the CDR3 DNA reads TGTGCCAGCAGGTTGACGGAATATAATTCACCCCTCCACTTT.

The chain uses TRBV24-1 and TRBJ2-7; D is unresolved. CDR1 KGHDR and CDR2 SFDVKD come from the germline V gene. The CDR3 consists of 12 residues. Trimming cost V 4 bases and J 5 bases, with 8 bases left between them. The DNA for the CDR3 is TGTGCCACCAGTGACCCCACCGACGAGCAGTACTTC. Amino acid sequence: CATSDPTDEQYF.

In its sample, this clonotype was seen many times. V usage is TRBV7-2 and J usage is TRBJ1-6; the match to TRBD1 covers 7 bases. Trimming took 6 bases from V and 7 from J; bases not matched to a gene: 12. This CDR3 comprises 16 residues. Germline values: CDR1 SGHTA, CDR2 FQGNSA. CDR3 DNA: TGTGCCAGCAGAAAAGACAGGGCGGGTCTGAATTCACCCCTCCACTTT. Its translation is CASRKDRAGLNSPLHF.

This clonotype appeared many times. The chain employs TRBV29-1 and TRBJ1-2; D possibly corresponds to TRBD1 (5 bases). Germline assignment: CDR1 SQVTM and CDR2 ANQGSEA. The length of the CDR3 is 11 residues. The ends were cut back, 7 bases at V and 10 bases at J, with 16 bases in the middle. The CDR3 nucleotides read TGCAGCGCCGACCGCGGGGGTGCCTACACCTTC. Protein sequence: CSADRGGAYTF.